The clone carrying this T cell receptor (beta chain) was observed a handful of times. Its matching antigen is unknown. Previously described methods and listed TCR primers were employed for the bulk TCR libraries. Each CDR3 protein gets one entry after TCRdb re-called the PCR reads with MiXCR. The sample consists of more than 550,000 distinct CDR3 sequences, roughly 27% of them appearing once. The data stem from a study of molecular identifiers for immune sequencing clone quantification. On the study more broadly: In replicates, the authors split RNA from around 20,000 or 100,000 naive CD8 cells five ways and sequenced four.

This CDR3 is built from 13 residues. Trimming cost V 8 bases and J 4 bases, with 13 bases left between them. CDR1 and CDR2 from the germline V gene are MGHRA and YSYEKL. Study results and caveats: Identical TCR molecules sharing a barcode could underestimate highly expanded clone sizes.

Material: naive CD8+ T cells from blood, with Jurkat cell RNA spiked in. This sample's subset: FACS-sorted CD8+CD4-CCR7+CD45RA+ naive T cells. The V and J genes are TRBV4-1 and TRBJ2-3, with a weak D call TRBD2 (5 bases). The TCR was taken from a human donor in good health. Some libraries in this study had Jurkat cell RNA spiked in. For the CDR3, the DNA is TGCGCCAGCGGCCGGGGAGAGCCAGATACGCAGTATTTT. Its translation is CASGRGEPDTQYF.